This T cell receptor (beta chain) was captured by sequencing in a study of regulatory T cells in long-lasting Graves disease. Study-wide results and limits: Newly diagnosed patients shared 950 to 1,000 public clonotypes; persistent patients shared some 2,600. It was possible that the small sample size reduced accuracy.

In building TCR beta libraries, iRepertoire HTBI primers were used together with Arm-PCR of CDR3 regions. TCRdb analysed the multiplex PCR reads with MiXCR anew, one entry per CDR3 protein. This table has approximately 400,000 distinct CDR3 sequences, about 15% appearing once. Time point meaning: newly diagnosed GD, antithyroid drugs for less than 3 months. PBMC-derived RNA was used for the TCR library. The V gene end was trimmed by 4 bases and the J gene end by 7 bases; junction bases not matched to a gene: 7. There are 15 residues in the CDR3. Germline V gives CDR1 LGHDT, CDR2 YNNKEL (reference sequence). Remarks on this clonotype: Its antigen is still unknown.

This sample was also put to use in a study of T cells in Graves' hyperthyroidism and ophthalmopathy.

The input for sequencing was peripheral blood mononuclear cells (PBMCs), taken at new diagnosis, from a patient treated with antithyroid drugs. This TCR was sampled from a woman in her 30s with Graves disease. The V call is TRBV3-1, the J call TRBJ2-7; 13 positions agree with TRBD2. The DNA for the CDR3 is TGTGCCAGCAGCCCGTGGACTAGCGGGAGCAGTGAGCAGTACTTC. Residues: CASSPWTSGSSEQYF.